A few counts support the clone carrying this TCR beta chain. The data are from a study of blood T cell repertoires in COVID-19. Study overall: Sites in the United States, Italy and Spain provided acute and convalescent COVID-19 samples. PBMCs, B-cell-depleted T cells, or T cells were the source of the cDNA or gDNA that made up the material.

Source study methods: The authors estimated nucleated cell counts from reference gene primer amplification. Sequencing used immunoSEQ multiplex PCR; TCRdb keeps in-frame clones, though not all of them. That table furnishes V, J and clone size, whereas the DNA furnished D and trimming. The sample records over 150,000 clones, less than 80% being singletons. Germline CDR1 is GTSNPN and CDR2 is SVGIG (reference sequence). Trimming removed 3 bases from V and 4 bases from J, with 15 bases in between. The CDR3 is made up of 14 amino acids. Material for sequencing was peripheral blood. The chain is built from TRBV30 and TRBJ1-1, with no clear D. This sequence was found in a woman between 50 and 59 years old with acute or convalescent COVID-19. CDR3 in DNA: TGTGCCTGGAGGCAAAAATTAGCAAGCACTGAAGCTTTCTTT. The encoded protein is CAWRQKLASTEAFF.